This TCR beta chain stems from a study of cytomegalovirus exposure and HLA in healthy donors. General study points: The study designated roughly 150 TCR beta chains cytomegalovirus-associated. The study dropped some indistinguishable V segments, TRBV6-2 and TRBV6-3 among them.

Germline-derived CDR1 and CDR2 are SGHRS and YFSETQ. The V and J ends lost 4 bases and 7 bases, in that order; junction bases with no gene match: 10. The CDR3 totals 14 residues. Though probably carrying unrecorded immune exposures, donors were nominally healthy at sampling. It was with 60 Vbeta and 13 Jbeta primers that the PCR ran. Using immunoSEQ multiplex PCR, the repertoire was profiled, and TCRdb retains in-frame clones only, with some absent. The data show 150,000 to 250,000 clones, 80% to 85% seen once. With respect to this clone: Its antigen remains unknown.

The sequence was obtained from a woman aged 45-60 years in good health and CMV-seropositive. Sequences were obtained from PBMCs. J is TRBJ2-7 and V is TRBV5-1; TRBD1 matches at 8 bases. CDR3 coding DNA: TGCGCCAGCAGCCCCCGACAGGGGCCGGGAGAGCAGTACTTC. Translation: CASSPRQGPGEQYF.